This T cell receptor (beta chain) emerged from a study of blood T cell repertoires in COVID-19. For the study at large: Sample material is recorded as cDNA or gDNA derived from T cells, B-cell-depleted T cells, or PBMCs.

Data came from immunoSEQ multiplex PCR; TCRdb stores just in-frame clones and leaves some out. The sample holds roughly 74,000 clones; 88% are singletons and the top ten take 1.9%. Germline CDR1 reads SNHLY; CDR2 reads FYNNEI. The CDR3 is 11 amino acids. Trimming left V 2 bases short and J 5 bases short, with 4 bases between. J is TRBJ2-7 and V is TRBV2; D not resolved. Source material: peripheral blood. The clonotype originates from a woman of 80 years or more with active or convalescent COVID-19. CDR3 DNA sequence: TGTGCCAGCAGTGAAAACAACGAGCAGTACTTC. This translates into CASSENNEQYF.